One sample yielded the 18 T cell receptor beta chains listed below, sequenced in a study of T cells after yellow fever vaccination. From the 5' RACE reads, TCRdb called clonotypes with MiXCR, one entry per CDR3 protein. The table includes about 85,000 distinct CDR3 sequences, about 14% detected once. The specimen comprised CD8+ T cells not binding an NS4B(214-222) dextramer, sorted from PBMCs, sampled approximately 22 days after the first yellow fever vaccination. Receptors were obtained from a man between 18 and 29 years old who received the YFV17D yellow fever vaccine.

V is TRBV27 and J is TRBJ2-7; D gene ambiguous. The V gene lost 0 bases and the J gene lost 0 bases, with 6 bases spanning the gap. This CDR3 has 14 residues. Germline values: CDR1 MNHEY, CDR2 SMNVEV (reference sequence). Written as DNA, the CDR3 is TGTGCCAGCAGTTTATCCCCGTACTCCTACGAGCAGTACTTC. This gives the protein CASSLSPYSYEQYF.

The table lists this clonotype with many counts. This sequence joins TRBV4-1 and TRBJ2-2, with D perhaps TRBD1 (7 bases). Germline V gene sequence: CDR1 MGHRA, CDR2 YSYEKL. The CDR3 runs 16 residues. V was cut by 1 base and J by 3 bases, with 12 bases left in between. CDR3 amino acids: CASSQVGRGDTGELFF. The CDR3, as DNA: TGCGCCAGCAGCCAAGTTGGCAGGGGGGACACCGGGGAGCTGTTTTTT.

The rearrangement links TRBV7-9 to TRBJ2-7; a weak D match, TRBD1 (5 bases). The CDR3 totals 11 residues. V was shortened by 5 bases and J by 8 bases, with 10 bases between the two germline ends. CDR1 and CDR2 (germline): SEHNR, FQNEAQ (reference sequence). The DNA for the CDR3 is TGTGCCAGCAGCCTCTTGGGGCAGCAGTACTTC. Its translation is CASSLLGQQYF.

The sample holds a few counts of this clonotype. The rearrangement joins TRBV7-2 to TRBJ2-3, with D perhaps given as TRBD1 or TRBD2 (5 bases each). This CDR3 is 16 amino acids long. The ends were cut back, 4 bases at V and 4 bases at J, with 18 bases in the middle. The germline gives CDR1 SGHTA, CDR2 FQGNSA. The CDR3 region is CASSSAGRGGADTQYF. In DNA form, the CDR3 reads TGTGCCAGCAGCTCCGCAGGGCGCGGAGGTGCAGATACGCAGTATTTT.

The chain links TRBV20-1 to TRBJ2-3, with 14 bases matching TRBD2. CDR3 length: 17 residues. Looked up from germline, CDR1 is DFQATT and CDR2 is SNEGSKA (reference sequence). Losses at the gene ends were 2 bases for V and 7 bases for J; bases not matched to a gene: 11. DNA for the CDR3: TGCAGTGCTAGAAAGGGGACTAGCGGGGGTCGACCTTATACGCAGTATTTT. Translation gives CSARKGTSGGRPYTQYF.

This clonotype was seen a handful of times. This chain connects TRBV5-1 to TRBJ2-1; possible D gene TRBD2, 6 bases. Germline loops: CDR1 SGHRS, CDR2 YFSETQ. Trimming left V 1 base short and J 2 bases short, with 13 bases between. This CDR3 contains 16 residues. In nucleotides, the CDR3 is TGCGCCAGCAGCTTGAGGGCCCGCGGGGCCTACAATGAGCAGTTCTTC. It is translated as CASSLRARGAYNEQFF.

V and J are TRBV18 and TRBJ1-2; a weak D match, TRBD1 (5 bases). V was shortened by 5 bases and J by 7 bases, with 14 bases between the two germline ends. The CDR3 contains 13 residues. Germline CDR1 is KGHSH and CDR2 is LQKENI. Written as DNA, the CDR3 is TGTGCCAGCTCAGAGGGACCCTGGGGTGGCTACACCTTC. Its translation is CASSEGPWGGYTF.

The chain has TRBV12-3 or TRBV12-4 and TRBJ2-1, with D maybe TRBD2 (6 bases). The V and J ends lost 7 bases and 6 bases respectively, with 19 bases between them. This CDR3 has 15 residues. The CDR3 reads CASNPRRERGNEQFF. The CDR3 DNA reads as TGTGCCAGCAATCCGCGGAGGGAAAGAGGCAATGAGCAGTTCTTC.

V usage is TRBV6-5 and J usage is TRBJ1-2, with D maybe TRBD1 (5 bases). V was trimmed by 8 bases and J by 10 bases, leaving 17 bases between them. The germline gives CDR1 MNHEY, CDR2 SVGAGI. This CDR3 has 12 amino acids. CDR3 coding DNA: TGTGCCAGCGGAAAAACACGGGACGACTACACCTTC. Protein: CASGKTRDDYTF.

The V and J genes are TRBV7-9 and TRBJ1-4, with TRBD1 matching over 9 bases. The CDR3 is 14 residues long. CDR1 and CDR2 from the germline V gene are SEHNR and FQNEAQ (reference sequence). The J segment lost 8 bases and the V segment lost 6 bases, leaving 7 bases of the junction unmatched. The CDR3 nucleotides read TGTGCCAGCAGGCGGACAGGGGACGAAGAAAAACTGTTTTTT. Its protein is CASRRTGDEEKLFF.

The V call is TRBV28, the J call TRBJ1-1; D ambiguous. The germline CDR1 and CDR2 sequences are MDHEN and SYDVKM. Trimming removed 5 bases at V and 5 bases at J, with 18 bases between. The CDR3 has 15 amino acids. CDR3 residues: CASSPRTVQDTEAFF. Written as DNA, the CDR3 is TGTGCCAGCAGTCCGAGGACGGTCCAGGATACTGAAGCTTTCTTT.

This sequence joins TRBV12-3 or TRBV12-4 and TRBJ1-2; possibly TRBD1 for D (6 bases). V was trimmed by 6 bases and J by 7 bases, leaving 18 bases between them. The CDR3 has 14 amino acids. The CDR3 coding sequence is TGTGCCAGCAGCCATAACAGGGTCGGTTTTGGCTACACCTTC. It codes for CASSHNRVGFGYTF.

This clonotype was picked up a small number of times. Here the CDR3 DNA reads TGTGCCAGCAGTTACGGGCTTGGGAGTGAAGCTTTCTTT. Translating gives CASSYGLGSEAFF. This chain uses TRBV6-2 or TRBV6-3 with TRBJ1-1, with no clear D. Trimming removed 2 bases at V and 7 bases at J, with 11 bases between. Germline-derived CDR1 and CDR2 are MNHEY and SVGEGT. The CDR3 contains 13 residues.

The chain couples TRBV9 to TRBJ2-2, with D possibly being TRBD1 (6 bases). CDR3 length: 17 residues. Germline lookup yields CDR1 SGDLS and CDR2 YYNGEE. V was cut by 2 bases and J by 0 bases, with 14 bases left in between. CDR3 nucleotides: TGTGCCAGCAGCGTTCCGACAGGAGCTGCGAACACCGGGGAGCTGTTTTTT. It codes for CASSVPTGAANTGELFF. Full variable domain (missing parts from reference TRBV9 and TRBJ2-2): DSGVTQTPKHLITATGQRVTLRCSPRSGDLSVYWYQQSLDQGLQFLIQYYNGEERAKGNILERFSAQQFPDLHSELNLSSLELGDSALYFCASSVPTGAANTGELFFGEGSRLTVL.

This clonotype showed up just a few times. The rearrangement joins TRBV4-1 to TRBJ2-5, with D possibly TRBD2 on 5 matching bases. Germline CDR1 MGHRA, CDR2 YSYEKL. This CDR3 region has 15 residues. Trimming left V 5 bases short and J 1 base short, with 14 bases between. This CDR3 reads CASSARRAGQETQYF. The CDR3 nucleotides read TGCGCCAGCAGCGCTCGTCGGGCGGGCCAAGAGACCCAGTACTTC.

This chain joins TRBV6-2 or TRBV6-3 and TRBJ1-1; D gene uncertain. CDR3 length equals 13 residues. Germline assignment: CDR1 MNHEY and CDR2 SVGEGT. Trimming pared 4 bases from V and 5 bases from J, leaving 11 bases between. CDR3 amino acids: CASSSAGRTEAFF. CDR3 DNA sequence: TGTGCCAGCAGTTCCGCAGGCCGAACTGAAGCTTTCTTT.

This clonotype has more than one count but fewer than ten. The chain uses TRBV7-3 and TRBJ2-3; D is possibly TRBD2 (6 bases). Germline assignment: CDR1 SGHTA and CDR2 FQGTGA. The CDR3 spans 16 residues. V was trimmed by 0 bases and J by 3 bases, leaving 13 bases between them. As DNA, the CDR3 is TGTGCCAGCAGCTTAACGCCGGGACTCGAAACAGATACGCAGTATTTT. Translating gives CASSLTPGLETDTQYF. Filled out from reference TRBV7-3 and TRBJ2-3, the complete variable domain reads GAGVSQTPSNKVTEKGKYVELRCDPISGHTALYWYRQSLGQGPEFLIYFQGTGAADDSGLPNDRFFAVRPEGSVSTLKIQRTERGDSAVYLCASSLTPGLETDTQYFGPGTRLTVL.

This clonotype was counted between two and nine times. The chain carries TRBV6-2 or TRBV6-3 and TRBJ2-7; maybe TRBD2 (5 bases). Trimming left V 10 bases short and J 5 bases short, with 15 bases between. The CDR3 length is 12 residues. Per the germline V gene, CDR1 is MNHEY and CDR2 is SVGEGT. The CDR3, as DNA: TGTGCCACCACCGAGGGTGACGACGAGCAGTACGTC. As protein: CATTEGDDEQYV.